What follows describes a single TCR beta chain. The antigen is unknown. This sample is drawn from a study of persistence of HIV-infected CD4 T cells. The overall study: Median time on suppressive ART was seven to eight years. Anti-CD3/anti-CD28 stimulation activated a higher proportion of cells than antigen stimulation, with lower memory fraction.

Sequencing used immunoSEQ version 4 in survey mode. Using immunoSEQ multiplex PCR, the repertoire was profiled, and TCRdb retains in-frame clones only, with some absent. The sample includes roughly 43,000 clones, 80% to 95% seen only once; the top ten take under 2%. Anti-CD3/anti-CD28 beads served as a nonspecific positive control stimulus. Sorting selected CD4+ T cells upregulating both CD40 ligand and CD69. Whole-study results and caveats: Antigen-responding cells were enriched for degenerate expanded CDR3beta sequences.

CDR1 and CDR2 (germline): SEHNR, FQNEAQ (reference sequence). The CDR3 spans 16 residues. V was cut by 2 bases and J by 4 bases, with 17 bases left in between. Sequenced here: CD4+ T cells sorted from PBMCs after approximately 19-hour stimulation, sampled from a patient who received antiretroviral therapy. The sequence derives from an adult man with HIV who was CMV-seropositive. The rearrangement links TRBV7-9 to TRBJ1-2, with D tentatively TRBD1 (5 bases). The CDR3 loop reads CASSLKALTALYGYTF. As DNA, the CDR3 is TGTGCCAGCAGCTTAAAGGCGTTGACAGCCCTCTATGGCTACACCTTC.